Listed below are T cell receptor beta chains from one sample, sequenced in a study of follicular helper T cells after annual influenza vaccination. Data came from immunoSEQ multiplex PCR; TCRdb stores just in-frame clones and leaves some out. The sample shows approximately 9,900 clones, about 90% of them seen only once. Specimen: CXCR5+ CD38- circulating T follicular helper cells from blood, collected on the day of influenza vaccination. Source of these receptors: an adult who received the influenza vaccine. The CDR3 runs from the conserved cysteine through the conserved F or W. A D gene is named only where the DNA matches it firmly. Size values are once, few and many counts, or a class for expanded clones, and some rows have none.

V gene	D gene	J gene	clone size	CDR3 protein	CDR3 DNA
TRBV10-3	.	TRBJ2-3	.	CAIGNGGGTDTQYF	TGTGCCATCGGGAACGGCGGGGGCACAGATACGCAGTATTTT
TRBV30	TRBD2	TRBJ2-2	.	CAWNPWGGMDTGELFF	TGTGCCTGGAACCCCTGGGGGGGAATGGACACCGGGGAGCTGTTTTTT
TRBV11-2	.	TRBJ1-3	.	CASSPQGLPGNTIYF	TGTGCCAGCAGCCCCCAGGGGCTGCCTGGAAACACCATATATTTT
TRBV7-3	TRBD2	TRBJ2-3	.	CASSFGGVTDTQYF	TGTGCCAGCAGCTTTGGGGGGGTAACAGATACGCAGTATTTT
TRBV11-2	TRBD1	TRBJ1-4	.	CASSLGQFGEKLFF	TGTGCCAGCAGCCTGGGACAGTTTGGTGAAAAACTGTTTTTT
TRBV6-1	.	TRBJ1-1	.	CASNTGQSGEAFF	TGTGCCAGCAATACGGGACAATCAGGTGAAGCTTTCTTT
TRBV5-1	TRBD1	TRBJ1-1	.	CASSWDSYNTEAFF	TGCGCCAGCAGCTGGGACAGCTACAACACTGAAGCTTTCTTT
TRBV16	.	TRBJ1-2	few	CASSQSGSESYGYTF	TGTGCCAGCAGCCAATCGGGGAGTGAAAGCTATGGCTACACCTTC
TRBV28	.	TRBJ1-2	.	CASGFGGMYGYTF	TGTGCCAGCGGATTCGGGGGGATGTATGGCTACACCTTC
TRBV19	.	TRBJ1-4	.	CASRGGLGEKLFF	TGTGCCAGTAGGGGAGGGCTTGGTGAAAAACTGTTTTTT
TRBV28	.	TRBJ1-4	.	CASSLRGAATNEKLFF	TGTGCCAGCAGTTTACGAGGGGCTGCAACTAATGAAAAACTGTTTTTT
TRBV30	TRBD1	TRBJ1-2	.	CAWSTTRTGRNTF	TGTGCCTGGAGTACCACCCGGACAGGGAGGAACACCTTC
TRBV5-1	.	TRBJ1-3	.	CASGADYRDGNTIYF	TGCGCCAGCGGCGCCGACTACAGGGATGGAAACACCATATATTTT
TRBV10-3	.	TRBJ1-3	.	CATGVSGNTIYF	TGTGCCACCGGGGTCTCTGGAAACACCATATATTTT
TRBV10-2	.	TRBJ1-3	.	CASREPGPGNTIYF	TGCGCCAGCAGGGAGCCGGGACCTGGAAACACCATATATTTT
TRBV25-1	.	TRBJ1-2	.	CASSPLLDNYGYTF	TGTGCCAGCAGCCCCCTACTAGATAACTATGGCTACACCTTC
TRBV11-2	.	TRBJ1-1	.	CASSPARGGTEAFF	TGTGCCAGCAGCCCTGCGCGGGGGGGCACTGAAGCTTTCTTT
TRBV7-9	TRBD1	TRBJ1-3	.	CASSSQGGDTIYF	TGTGCCAGCAGCTCTCAGGGGGGGGACACCATATATTTT
TRBV13	TRBD1	TRBJ1-2	.	CASSLGQGAGGYTF	TGTGCCAGCAGCTTAGGGCAGGGGGCAGGAGGCTACACCTTC
TRBV5-4	TRBD2	TRBJ2-4	.	CASSVASGGGGNIQYF	TGTGCCAGCAGCGTGGCTAGCGGGGGGGGCGGAAACATTCAGTACTTC
TRBV5-4	.	TRBJ2-3	.	CASSLGQGSITDTQYF	TGTGCCAGCAGCTTAGGACAAGGCTCGATCACAGATACGCAGTATTTT
TRBV7-2	TRBD1	TRBJ1-4	.	CASKDRGGEKLFF	TGTGCCAGCAAGGACAGGGGAGGTGAAAAACTGTTTTTT
TRBV7-2	.	TRBJ2-3	.	CASSKREGGDTQYF	TGTGCCAGCAGTAAGAGGGAAGGAGGAGATACGCAGTATTTT
TRBV7-2	.	TRBJ2-7	.	CASSLAQGNYEQYF	TGTGCCAGCAGCTTAGCTCAGGGGAACTACGAGCAGTACTTC
TRBV6-6	TRBD2	TRBJ2-1	.	CASTRLAGGYNEQFF	TGTGCCAGCACCCGACTAGCGGGGGGCTACAATGAGCAGTTCTTC
TRBV9	.	TRBJ2-7	.	CASSVESWDSQGGWYEQYF	TGTGCCAGCAGCGTAGAGAGCTGGGACTCACAGGGTGGTTGGTACGAGCAGTACTTC
TRBV28	TRBD1	TRBJ1-4	once	CASSPTGRDEKLFF	TGTGCCAGCAGTCCGACAGGGCGGGATGAAAAACTGTTTTTT
TRBV5-5	.	TRBJ1-3	.	CASSSGAVGNTIYF	TGTGCCAGCAGCTCGGGGGCGGTTGGAAACACCATATATTTT
TRBV5-6	.	TRBJ1-2	.	CASSLREEFTNYGYTF	TGTGCCAGCAGCTTGCGGGAGGAATTTACTAACTATGGCTACACCTTC
TRBV29-1	TRBD1	TRBJ2-7	.	CSFPPDRGYLALYSYEQYF	TGCAGCTTCCCCCCGGACAGGGGATACTTAGCACTCTACTCCTACGAGCAGTACTTC
TRBV7-9	TRBD1	TRBJ2-7	.	CASSLDQGASYEQYF	TGTGCCAGCAGCTTAGATCAGGGGGCTTCCTACGAGCAGTACTTC
TRBV6-5	.	TRBJ1-6	.	CASSYTGTFFGSPLHF	TGTGCCAGCAGTTACACAGGGACGTTCTTTGGATCACCCCTCCACTTT
TRBV5-1	.	TRBJ2-7	.	CASRPSGNSYEQYF	TGCGCCAGCAGACCCTCAGGGAATTCCTACGAGCAGTACTTC
TRBV6-5	TRBD1	TRBJ1-4	.	CASRPAGTGSEAGNF	TGTGCCAGCAGGCCCGCCGGGACAGGGTCCGAAGCGGGGAATTTT
TRBV5-6	.	TRBJ2-3	.	CASSSYRAMGTDTQYF	TGTGCCAGCAGCTCATACAGGGCTATGGGCACAGATACGCAGTATTTT
TRBV10-3	.	TRBJ2-7	.	CAIGADSYEQYF	TGTGCCATCGGGGCCGACAGCTACGAGCAGTACTTC
TRBV25-1	TRBD1	TRBJ1-2	.	CASKAGGGWLDGYTF	TGTGCCAGCAAAGCTGGAGGGGGCTGGTTGGATGGCTACACCTTC
TRBV5-4	.	TRBJ2-6	.	CASSLTSGAGANVLTF	TGTGCCAGCAGCTTGACGTCGGGGGCTGGGGCCAACGTCCTGACTTTC
TRBV11-3	TRBD1	TRBJ2-3	.	CASSYGQERTDTQYF	TGTGCCAGCAGCTACGGACAGGAACGCACAGATACGCAGTATTTT
TRBV9	.	TRBJ1-3	.	CASSPQGNPRNTIYF	TGTGCCAGCAGCCCCCAGGGCAACCCAAGAAACACCATATATTTT
TRBV30	.	TRBJ1-5	.	CAWSLRNRDQPQHF	TGTGCCTGGTCGTTGAGGAACAGGGATCAGCCCCAGCATTTT
TRBV6-6	.	TRBJ2-5	.	CASSFLQGGGETQYF	TGTGCCAGCAGTTTCTTACAGGGAGGGGGAGAGACCCAGTACTTC
TRBV2	TRBD1	TRBJ2-7	few	CASSEERTGANF	TGTGCCAGCAGTGAAGAGAGGACAGGGGCAAACTTC
TRBV7-2	TRBD1	TRBJ2-1	.	CASSPHGTDNEQFF	TGTGCCAGCAGCCCGCACGGGACAGACAATGAGCAGTTCTTC
TRBV4-1	.	TRBJ1-2	.	CASSQDYMAASYGYTF	TGCGCCAGCAGCCAAGATTACATGGCAGCCAGCTATGGCTACACCTTC
TRBV5-4	TRBD1	TRBJ2-1	.	CASSWRDRGRSEQFF	TGTGCCAGCAGCTGGCGGGACAGGGGGCGCAGTGAGCAGTTCTTC
TRBV5-1	TRBD1	TRBJ1-1	.	CASSFSGAGGPEAFF	TGCGCCAGCAGCTTCTCTGGGGCAGGGGGACCTGAAGCTTTCTTT
TRBV7-2	.	TRBJ1-6	.	CASSLDSYNSPLHF	TGTGCCAGCAGCCTCGACAGTTATAATTCACCCCTCCACTTT
TRBV5-4	.	TRBJ2-3	.	CASSLVSGDTQYF	TGTGCCAGCAGCTTGGTATCGGGAGATACGCAGTATTTT
TRBV6-6	TRBD1	TRBJ1-5	.	CASSPKWTGDQPQHF	TGTGCCAGCAGCCCAAAATGGACAGGGGATCAGCCCCAGCATTTT
TRBV6-5	TRBD2	TRBJ2-3	.	CASSYSWGGDTQYF	TGTGCCAGCAGTTACTCGTGGGGGGGAGATACGCAGTATTTT
TRBV11-2	.	TRBJ1-2	few	CASSPAGGRNYGYTF	TGTGCCAGCAGCCCTGCTGGGGGGAGGAACTATGGCTACACCTTC
TRBV9	TRBD1	TRBJ1-1	.	CASSAYDRGRLPDTEAFF	TGTGCCAGCAGCGCCTACGACAGGGGGCGACTTCCGGACACTGAAGCTTTCTTT
TRBV2	.	TRBJ1-6	once	CASSGGLSNSPLHF	TGTGCCAGCAGTGGGGGACTCAGTAATTCACCCCTCCACTTT
TRBV23-1	.	TRBJ1-2	.	CASRPESYGYTF	TGCGCCAGCAGACCAGAGAGCTATGGCTACACCTTC
TRBV7-2	TRBD2	TRBJ2-3	.	CASSSGGRADTQYF	TGTGCCAGCAGCTCGGGGGGTCGGGCAGATACGCAGTATTTT
TRBV6-6	TRBD2	TRBJ2-7	few	CASRVSGSSYEQYF	TGTGCCAGCAGGGTGAGCGGGAGCTCCTACGAGCAGTACTTC
TRBV5-1	.	TRBJ2-7	.	CASSLNRAYEQYF	TGCGCCAGCAGCTTGAACAGGGCCTACGAGCAGTACTTC